Below, 13 T cell receptor beta chains from the same sample are listed, as sequenced in a study of shared clonotypes between healthy human individuals. Sequencing was performed with immunoSEQ multiplex PCR; in TCRdb, only in-frame clones are kept and a portion is missing. The sample shows over 1.5 million clones, 95% to 99% of them seen only once. Sequencing was performed on naive CD4+ T cells sorted from blood. Noted subset: CD45RA+ positively selected. The receptor set was obtained from a man aged 30 to 39 in good health.

The chain has TRBV15 and TRBJ2-7; tentative D call: TRBD1 (6 bases). The germline CDR1 and CDR2 sequences are LNHNV and YYDKDF (reference sequence). CDR3 length: 14 residues. V was clipped by 4 bases and J by 2 bases, with 12 bases between them. This chain's CDR3 is CATSNRVGAYEQYF. DNA for the CDR3: TGTGCCACCAGCAACAGGGTGGGGGCCTACGAGCAGTACTTC.

The chain's CDR3 is CASTKDGASETQYF. In nucleotides, the CDR3 is TGTGCCAGCACCAAGGACGGTGCCTCGGAGACCCAGTACTTC. The V gene is TRBV7-2, the J gene TRBJ2-5; unclear D gene. Germline values: CDR1 SGHTA, CDR2 FQGNSA. CDR3 size: 14 residues. Trimming shortened V by 7 bases and J by 5 bases, and 17 bases separated the two germline ends.

In this sample, this clone turned up once. Other nucleotide sequences in the sample specify the same CDR3. The chain uses TRBV28 and TRBJ2-7; 7 positions agree with TRBD1. The CDR3 is made up of 14 amino acids. Per the germline V gene, CDR1 is MDHEN and CDR2 is SYDVKM. With 6 bases clipped from V and 3 bases from J, the junction kept 8 bases outside the gene matches. The CDR3: CASRRTGAGYEQYF. The DNA of the CDR3 is TGTGCCAGCAGACGAACAGGGGCCGGCTACGAGCAGTACTTC.

The chain recombines TRBV27 with TRBJ2-2; D gene uncertain. This CDR3 spans 13 amino acids. Trimming removed 7 bases from V and 1 base from J, with 7 bases in between. CDR1 is MNHEY, CDR2 SMNVEV, per germline (reference sequence). CDR3 coding DNA: TGTGCCAGCACTCCTCTGAACACCGGGGAGCTGTTTTTT. Residues: CASTPLNTGELFF.

CDR3: CASSNTGTVHNEQYF. The CDR3 bases are TGTGCCAGCAGTAATACCGGGACAGTCCATAATGAGCAGTACTTC. The chain recombines TRBV6-6 with TRBJ2-7, with TRBD1 matching over 7 bases. The CDR3 length is 15 residues. Per germline, CDR1 MNHNY and CDR2 SVGAGI (reference sequence). V was pared by 5 bases and J by 7 bases, with 14 bases of the junction left unmatched.

This clone was picked up one time. V gene TRBV6-1 combines with J gene TRBJ2-1; 9 bases align to TRBD1. V gave up 4 bases and J gave up 7 bases; unmatched junction bases: 11. Germline loops: CDR1 MNHNS, CDR2 SASEGT. The CDR3 covers 16 residues. CDR3 nucleotide sequence: TGTGCCAGCAGTGCACCGGGACAGGGAATGAGGAATGAGCAGTTCTTC. It translates to CASSAPGQGMRNEQFF.

This chain joins TRBV9 and TRBJ1-3, with TRBD1 as a possible D gene (5 bases). CDR1 and CDR2 from the germline V gene are SGDLS and YYNGEE. This CDR3 contains 14 residues. Trimming shortened V by 4 bases and J by 0 bases, and 8 bases separated the two germline ends. CDR3 protein: CASSPGGSGNTIYF. Written as DNA, the CDR3 is TGTGCCAGCAGCCCCGGGGGCTCTGGAAACACCATATATTTT.

This clone was seen a single time. The chain uses TRBV27 and TRBJ2-5; D perhaps matches TRBD1 (5 bases). This CDR3 is 14 amino acids long. The germline V gene has CDR1 MNHEY and CDR2 SMNVEV (reference sequence). V lost 6 bases and J 5 bases, leaving 16 bases between the germline ends. CDR3 sequence (DNA): TGTGCCAGCAGCCGAGCAGGGCCAGTGGAGACCCAGTACTTC. Translation gives CASSRAGPVETQYF.

As regards this clone: Other DNA sequences in the same sample also yield this CDR3. The CDR3 protein is CASSVAGTYNEQFF. The DNA for the CDR3 is TGTGCCAGCAGCGTAGCGGGAACTTACAATGAGCAGTTCTTC. The gene calls are TRBV9 and TRBJ2-1, with D tentatively TRBD2 (5 bases). Trimming took off 0 bases at V and 4 bases at J, with 8 bases between the two ends. CDR1 is SGDLS, CDR2 YYNGEE, per germline. The CDR3 spans 14 residues.

The rearrangement links TRBV28 to TRBJ2-3, with TRBD2 as a possible D gene (7 bases). The CDR3 has 19 residues. Germline assignment: CDR1 MDHEN and CDR2 SYDVKM. Trimming removed 5 bases at V and 0 bases at J, with 24 bases between. The CDR3 nucleotides read TGTGCCAGCAGTCCCCTACGGGGGGCGGGGGAGTTTAGCACAGATACGCAGTATTTT. Amino acid sequence: CASSPLRGAGEFSTDTQYF.

The chain carries TRBV11-2 and TRBJ1-1; tentative D call: TRBD1 (5 bases). The CDR3 loop spans 15 amino acids. Deletions cut 5 bases from V and 11 bases from J, with 24 bases between. CDR1 is SGHAT, CDR2 FQNNGV, per germline. The CDR3 is CASSPVKGAALRAFF. CDR3 nucleotide sequence: TGTGCCAGCAGCCCGGTAAAAGGGGCGGCCCTTAGGGCTTTCTTT.

The V call is TRBV5-4, the J call TRBJ2-4; 7 bases line up with TRBD1. Germline V lookup: CDR1 SGHNT, CDR2 YYREEE (reference sequence). CDR3 length equals 14 residues. V lost 4 bases, J lost 6 bases, and 7 bases stayed unmatched. The CDR3 DNA follows: TGTGCCAGCAGCGACAGGGAATCCGGAAACATTCAGTACTTC. Encoded protein: CASSDRESGNIQYF. The variable domain in full, with the rest retrieved from reference TRBV5-4 and TRBJ2-4, is ETGVTQSPTHLIKTRGQQVTLRCSSQSGHNTVSWYQQALGQGPQFIFQYYREEENGRGNFPPRFSGLQFPNYSSELNVNALELDDSALYLCASSDRESGNIQYFGAGTRLSVL.

Of note for this clone: Additional DNA sequences in this sample encode the identical CDR3. This chain links TRBV4-1 with TRBJ1-5; D call uncertain. Germline assignment: CDR1 MGHRA and CDR2 YSYEKL. Deletions cut 1 base from V and 9 bases from J, with 10 bases between. The CDR3 contains 13 residues. The CDR3 loop is CASSQGPTLPQHF. The CDR3 DNA follows: TGCGCCAGCAGCCAAGGCCCTACTCTGCCCCAGCATTTT.